The next 5 T cell receptor beta chains were all read from a single sample in a study of cytomegalovirus exposure and HLA in healthy donors. Vbeta (60) and Jbeta (13) primers were used in the PCR. Profiling relied on immunoSEQ multiplex PCR, and the TCRdb table lists in-frame clones only, not all of them. Of approximately 73,000 clones detected, around 79% appear once; the ten largest clones hold about 20%. The specimen sequenced was PBMCs. These receptors all come from a woman in her thirties or forties in good health and CMV-seropositive.

The chain carries TRBV5-1 and TRBJ1-1; 7 bases agree with TRBD1. CDR1 and CDR2 (germline): SGHRS, YFSETQ. The V segment lost 1 base and the J segment 5 bases; nucleotides outside the gene matches: 5. The CDR3 contains 14 residues. CDR3 sequence (DNA): TGCGCCAGCAGCTTGACAGGGGTGCGAACTGAAGCTTTCTTT. Translation: CASSLTGVRTEAFF. Looking up the rest from reference TRBV5-1 and TRBJ1-1 gives the full variable domain: KAGVTQTPRYLIKTRGQQVTLSCSPISGHRSVSWYQQTPGQGLQFLFEYFSETQRNKGNFPGRFSGRQFSNSRSEMNVSTLELGDSALYLCASSLTGVRTEAFFGQGTRLTVV.

The V call is TRBV30, the J call TRBJ2-1; 9 positions match TRBD2. Germline values: CDR1 GTSNPN, CDR2 SVGIG (reference sequence). This CDR3 spans 14 amino acids. Germline trimming cut 3 bases from V and 9 bases from J; bases unmatched to any gene: 9. The CDR3 sequence: CAWRGSGSVGEQFF. In DNA, the CDR3 is TGTGCCTGGAGAGGTAGCGGGAGTGTAGGTGAGCAGTTCTTC.

About this clone: Mismatch with germline at one junction end may stem from a read error. The chain joins TRBV9 to TRBJ1-4; D gene unclear. The V gene's germline CDR1 is SGDLS and CDR2 YYNGEE. The CDR3 has 14 amino acids. This CDR3 is CTFIGGATNEKLFF. CDR3 nucleotide sequence: TGCACCTTTATAGGAGGCGCGACTAATGAAAAACTGTTTTTT.

This chain connects TRBV29-1 to TRBJ1-2, with 10 bases lining up with TRBD1. Trimming at V came to 7 bases and at J to 7 bases, leaving 3 bases not matched to a gene. Germline V gives CDR1 SQVTM, CDR2 ANQGSEA. CDR3 length equals 11 residues. The CDR3 loop is CSAWDRGGYTF. In DNA form, the CDR3 reads TGCAGCGCTTGGGACAGGGGTGGCTACACCTTC.

The rearrangement uses TRBV27 and TRBJ1-5; tentative D call: TRBD1 (5 bases). CDR3 length equals 15 residues. Per germline, CDR1 MNHEY and CDR2 SMNVEV (reference sequence). The V and J ends lost 0 bases and 8 bases respectively, with 14 bases between them. The CDR3 spells CASSLSGRGMKPQHF. As DNA, the CDR3 is TGTGCCAGCAGTTTATCAGGGCGGGGGATGAAGCCCCAGCATTTT.